Sequencing of this T cell receptor beta chain was carried out in a study of control samples from healthy donors and cancer patients. This table comes from immunoSEQ multiplex PCR, and its TCRdb copy is limited to in-frame clones, with some not included. Its clone listing holds 150,000 to 200,000 clones. Germline V gene lookup returns CDR1 WNHNN and CDR2 SYGVQD (reference sequence). This CDR3 has 14 amino acids. V was pared by 3 bases and J by 4 bases, with 13 bases between. The source material was blood. This chain connects TRBV10-1 to TRBJ2-7; the D gene is possibly TRBD1 (6 bases). The receptor comes from a woman aged 25 to 39 in good health. The CDR3 region has the DNA TGCGCCAGCAGTGAATCCGGGACATCTTACGAGCAGTACTTC. Translating gives CASSESGTSYEQYF.